One sample yielded the 12 T cell receptor beta chains listed below, sequenced in a study of blood T cell repertoires in COVID-19 (dated by TCRdb to 2018 to 2020). The method was the immunoSEQ multiplex PCR assay. TCRdb mirrors the immuneACCESS table, restricted to in-frame sequences. Some clones are absent from its copies; in checked studies, under half trace to an unresolved V gene, and the reason for the others is unknown. The sample table holds fewer than 15,000 clones, of which around 89% were seen once. The ten biggest clones cover around 20% of the sample. The sample was peripheral blood. These receptor sequences come from a human donor with active COVID-19. The donor label of this sample is uncertain.

The CDR3 coding sequence is TGTGCCAGCTCACCAGGAACCTGGCAGGGCAATCAGCCCCAGCATTTT. This encodes CASSPGTWQGNQPQHF. The J gene is TRBJ1-5, the V gene TRBV18; no reliable D call. Per the germline V gene, CDR1 is KGHSH and CDR2 is LQKENI. This CDR3 region has 16 residues. Trimming shortened V by 2 bases and J by 2 bases, and 13 bases separated the two germline ends.

This chain connects TRBV5-1 to TRBJ2-3; D is possibly TRBD2 (5 bases). CDR1 is SGHRS and CDR2 is YFSETQ in the germline V gene. Trimming took off 1 base at V and 5 bases at J, with 11 bases between the two ends. The CDR3 sequence is 14 residues long. The CDR3 DNA reads TGCGCCAGCAGCTTGAATGAGGGCGAAGATACGCAGTATTTT. Translated: CASSLNEGEDTQYF.

This chain connects TRBV5-5 to TRBJ2-1, with TRBD2 as a possible D gene (6 bases). The CDR3 covers 15 residues. Germline V lookup: CDR1 SGHKS, CDR2 YYEKEE (reference sequence). V gave up 0 bases and J gave up 3 bases, with 10 bases separating them. The chain's CDR3 is CASSLGGAIYNEQFF. The CDR3 DNA reads as TGTGCCAGCAGCTTGGGCGGGGCGATCTACAATGAGCAGTTCTTC.

The chain joins TRBV19 to TRBJ1-1; 7 positions match TRBD1. This CDR3 spans 19 amino acids. V trimming: 7 bases; J trimming: 4 bases; junction bases outside the gene matches: 24. Germline V gene data show CDR1 as LNHDA and CDR2 as SQIVND (reference sequence). The CDR3 region is CASTLLPPSLDRVGTEAFF. CDR3 coding DNA: TGTGCCAGTACCCTCCTCCCCCCCTCTTTAGACAGGGTAGGCACTGAAGCTTTCTTT.

The rearrangement uses TRBV7-8 and TRBJ1-6; tentatively, D is TRBD1 (5 bases). The length of the CDR3 is 15 residues. Germline V gene data show CDR1 as SGHVS and CDR2 as FQNEAQ. V dropped 5 bases and J dropped 9 bases, with 17 bases sitting between them. CDR3 sequence reads: CASSAGGGSGSPLHF. CDR3 sequence (DNA): TGTGCCAGCAGCGCTGGCGGGGGGTCGGGTTCACCCCTCCACTTT.

This chain joins TRBV9 and TRBJ1-2; TRBD1 might be the D (5 bases). Germline CDR1 reads SGDLS; CDR2 reads YYNGEE. The V and J ends lost 2 bases and 5 bases respectively, with 13 bases between them. The CDR3 runs to 14 residues. CDR3 nucleotides: TGTGCCAGCAGCGTGGGGGGGAGTAAATATGGCTACACCTTC. It yields the protein CASSVGGSKYGYTF.

This clone was picked up a small number of times. The rearrangement joins TRBV6-5 to TRBJ2-3; D is perhaps TRBD1 (7 bases). V was shortened by 0 bases and J by 10 bases, with 20 bases between the two germline ends. CDR3 size: 16 residues. CDR1 MNHEY and CDR2 SVGAGI come from the germline V gene. CDR3 sequence reads: CASSYSLGGGPYSQYF. CDR3 bases: TGTGCCAGCAGTTACTCCCTTGGAGGGGGCCCCTACTCGCAGTATTTT.

The chain uses TRBV7-2 and TRBJ2-3; D ambiguous. Trimming stripped 5 bases from V and 2 bases from J, with 8 bases between. CDR3 length equals 13 residues. Germline assignment: CDR1 SGHTA and CDR2 FQGNSA. As DNA, the CDR3 is TGTGCCAGCAGCCAGGCAATCACAGATACGCAGTATTTT. Translating it yields CASSQAITDTQYF.

This chain uses TRBV10-3 with TRBJ2-7, with TRBD1 as a possible D gene (6 bases). The CDR3 sequence is 14 residues long. The V end lost 4 bases, the J end lost 3 bases, and 13 bases lay between the germline ends. Germline assignment: CDR1 ENHRY and CDR2 SYGVKD. CDR3 sequence reads: CAISGQGIYYEQYF. In DNA, the CDR3 is TGTGCCATCAGTGGTCAGGGGATTTACTACGAGCAGTACTTC.

The genes are TRBV7-8 and TRBJ2-1; weak D call: TRBD2 (6 bases). The CDR3 covers 16 residues. V was pared by 5 bases and J by 0 bases, with 14 bases between. The germline V gene encodes CDR1 SGHVS and CDR2 FQNEAQ. CDR3: CASSMSGGSSYNEQFF. CDR3 bases: TGTGCCAGCAGCATGAGTGGAGGGAGCTCCTACAATGAGCAGTTCTTC.

The chain recombines TRBV7-8 with TRBJ2-6, with D possibly matching TRBD1 (6 bases). The CDR3 is 13 residues long. V lost 9 bases, J lost 5 bases, and 11 bases lay in between. The germline gives CDR1 SGHVS, CDR2 FQNEAQ. The CDR3 coding sequence is TGTGCCAGTCAGGGGTTAAGGGCCAACGTCCTGACTTTC. Protein sequence: CASQGLRANVLTF.

The J gene is TRBJ1-3, the V gene TRBV7-2, with D uncertain. V lost 5 bases and J 2 bases, leaving 10 bases between the germline ends. CDR1 SGHTA and CDR2 FQGNSA come from the germline V gene. The CDR3 totals 14 residues. The CDR3 protein is CASSTPNTGNTIYF. The DNA for the CDR3 is TGTGCCAGCAGCACACCCAACACTGGAAACACCATATATTTT.